Sequencing of this T cell receptor (beta chain) was carried out in a study of post-analysis software for immune sequencing data. Findings and limits, study-wide: Controls showed lower frequencies than patients for roughly 5 TRBV segments, and TRBV5-6, TRBV5-1 and TRBV20-1 were among these. Samples sharing a preparation batch grouped tightly together when assessed by F measure.

This clonotype was observed a few times. The target antigen is unknown. CDR3 size: 15 residues. Germline lookup yields CDR1 SGHRS and CDR2 YFSETQ. The germline V and J ends were trimmed by 5 bases and 1 base, with 15 bases remaining between them. Incorporated into the TCR beta cDNA libraries were unique molecular identifiers, which served to reduce PCR and sequencing biases. Each sample of about 0.9 to 11 million input T cells yielded around 500,000 cDNA molecules, so each molecule approximated one T cell. TCRdb reprocessed the PCR reads via MiXCR and lists one record per CDR3 protein. Here the sample spans around 400,000 distinct CDR3 sequences, less than 35% being singletons.

This rearrangement joins TRBV5-1 to TRBJ1-1, with a tentative D call TRBD1 (6 bases). Sequencing used blood. The clonotype originates from a girl aged 5 to 17 with multiple sclerosis. The CDR3 loop is CASSPGTHENTEAFF. The DNA for the CDR3 is TGCGCCAGCAGTCCAGGGACACACGAGAACACTGAAGCTTTCTTT.